Listed below are T cell receptor beta chains from one sample, sequenced in a study of blood T cell repertoires in COVID-19. Produced via immunoSEQ multiplex PCR; TCRdb's table is partial and in-frame only. The sample lists around 150,000 clones, 60% to 85% occurring once. Sequenced sample: peripheral blood. Source of these receptors: a man aged 50 or older with acute or convalescent COVID-19. The CDR3 runs from the conserved cysteine through the conserved F or W.

len: 17; v_gene: TRBV15; CDR3aa: CATSRELPGHSYNEQFF
len: 13; v_gene: TRBV2; CDR3aa: CASCVNLGAEQFF
len: 15; v_gene: TRBV28; CDR3aa: CASSLATRQDYGYTF
len: 15; v_gene: TRBV7-9; CDR3aa: CASSPGFSSNQPQHF
len: 19; v_gene: TRBV11-2; CDR3aa: CASSPRGQQGTRSNQPQHF
len: 15; v_gene: TRBV18; CDR3aa: CASSQSSGAGNTIYF
len: 14; v_gene: TRBV5-1; CDR3aa: CASSLSTGEQPQHF
len: 13; v_gene: TRBV5-4; CDR3aa: CASSPGGLPEQFF
len: 13; v_gene: TRBV7-9; CDR3aa: CASSLELGTEAFF
len: 14; v_gene: TRBV30; CDR3aa: CAWSLTGAGNTIYF
len: 16; v_gene: TRBV4-1; CDR3aa: CASSPRAGEEGETQYF
len: 14; v_gene: TRBV5-5; CDR3aa: CASSLGQAGNTIYF
len: 17; v_gene: TRBV5-1; CDR3aa: CASSLISGTGLFETQYF
len: 13; v_gene: TRBV6-6; CDR3aa: CASSGRTGAGYTF
len: 11; v_gene: TRBV28; CDR3aa: CAINTGHRAFF
len: 17; v_gene: TRBV19; CDR3aa: CASSTSSESSGANVLTF
len: 17; v_gene: TRBV19; CDR3aa: CASSIRSGRGSTGELFF
len: 16; v_gene: TRBV18; CDR3aa: CASSPTAAGGNQPQHF
len: 14; v_gene: TRBV6-5; CDR3aa: CASSWDRGGEKLFF
len: 18; v_gene: TRBV11-2; CDR3aa: CASSSNRQGKGINYGYTF
len: 19; v_gene: TRBV5-1; CDR3aa: CASSSDPTSDRGSHNEQFF
len: 14; v_gene: TRBV10-2; CDR3aa: CASSEGGSGNTIYF
len: 12; v_gene: TRBV30; CDR3aa: CAFDSSQEKLFF
len: 14; v_gene: TRBV29-1; CDR3aa: CSVDPGGGQETQYF
len: 14; v_gene: TRBV24-1; CDR3aa: CATPGEPGANVLTF
len: 15; v_gene: TRBV18; CDR3aa: CASSPTTGLDTEAFF
len: 15; v_gene: TRBV7-6; CDR3aa: CASSRPGTGANVLTF
len: 15; v_gene: TRBV4-1; CDR3aa: CASSQERATNEKLFF
len: 13; v_gene: TRBV7-9; CDR3aa: CASSLGTDYGYTF